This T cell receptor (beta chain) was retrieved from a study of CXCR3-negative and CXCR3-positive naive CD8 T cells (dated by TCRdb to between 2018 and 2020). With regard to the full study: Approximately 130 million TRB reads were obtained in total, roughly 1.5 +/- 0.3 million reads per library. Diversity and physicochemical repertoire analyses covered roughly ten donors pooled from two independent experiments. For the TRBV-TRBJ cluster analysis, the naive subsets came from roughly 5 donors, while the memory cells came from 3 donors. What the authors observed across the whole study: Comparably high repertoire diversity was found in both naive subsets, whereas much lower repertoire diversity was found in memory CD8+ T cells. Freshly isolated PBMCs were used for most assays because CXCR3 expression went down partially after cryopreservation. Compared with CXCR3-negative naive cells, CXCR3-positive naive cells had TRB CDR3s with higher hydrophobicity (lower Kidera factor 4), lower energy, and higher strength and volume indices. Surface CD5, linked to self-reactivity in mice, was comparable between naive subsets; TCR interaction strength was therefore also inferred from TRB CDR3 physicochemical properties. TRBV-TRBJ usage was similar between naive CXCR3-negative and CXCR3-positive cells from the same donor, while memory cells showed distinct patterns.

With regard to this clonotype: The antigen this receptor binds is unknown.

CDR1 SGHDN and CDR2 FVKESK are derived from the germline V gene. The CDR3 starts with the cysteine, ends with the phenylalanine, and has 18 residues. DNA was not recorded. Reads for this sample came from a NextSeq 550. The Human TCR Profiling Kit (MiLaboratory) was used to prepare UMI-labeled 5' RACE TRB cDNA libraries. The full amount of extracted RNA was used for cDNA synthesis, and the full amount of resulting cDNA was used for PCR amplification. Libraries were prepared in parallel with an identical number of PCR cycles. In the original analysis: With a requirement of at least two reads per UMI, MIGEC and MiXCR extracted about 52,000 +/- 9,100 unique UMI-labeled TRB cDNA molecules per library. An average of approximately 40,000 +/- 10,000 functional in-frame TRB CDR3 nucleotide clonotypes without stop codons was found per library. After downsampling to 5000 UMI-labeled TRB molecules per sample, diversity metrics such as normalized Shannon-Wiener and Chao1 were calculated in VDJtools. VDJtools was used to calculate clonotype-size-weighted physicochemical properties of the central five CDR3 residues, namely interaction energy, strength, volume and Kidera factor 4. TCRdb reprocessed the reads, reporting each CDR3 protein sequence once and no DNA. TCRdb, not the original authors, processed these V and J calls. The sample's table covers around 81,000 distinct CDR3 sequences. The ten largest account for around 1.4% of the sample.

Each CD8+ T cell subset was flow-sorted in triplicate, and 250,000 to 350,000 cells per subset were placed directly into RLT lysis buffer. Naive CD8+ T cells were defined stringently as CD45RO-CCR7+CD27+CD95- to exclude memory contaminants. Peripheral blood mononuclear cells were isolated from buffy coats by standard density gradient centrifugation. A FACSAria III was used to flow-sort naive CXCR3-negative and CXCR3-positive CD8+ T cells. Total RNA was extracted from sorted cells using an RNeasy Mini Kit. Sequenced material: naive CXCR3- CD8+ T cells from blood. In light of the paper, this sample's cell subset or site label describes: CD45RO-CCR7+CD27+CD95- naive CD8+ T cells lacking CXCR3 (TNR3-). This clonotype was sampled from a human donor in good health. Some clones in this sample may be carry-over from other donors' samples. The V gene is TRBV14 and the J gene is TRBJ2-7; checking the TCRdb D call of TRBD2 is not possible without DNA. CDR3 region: CASSQDGSGGTSGTEQYF.